Listed below are T cell receptor beta chains from one sample, sequenced in a study of Graves' ophthalmopathy and Graves' hyperthyroidism. Via MiXCR, TCRdb re-called the multiplex PCR reads, giving one row per CDR3 protein. The table lists about 740,000 distinct CDR3 sequences, 35% to 50% of them singletons. The sample was peripheral blood. These receptors originate from an adult man with Graves' ophthalmopathy. Both conserved end residues are part of each CDR3. The D gene is left open where the match is weak. Expanded clones are given a class, and other clones once, few, many or no size at all.

clone_size	d_call	j_call	v_call	cdr3_nt	cdr3_aa
.	.	TRBJ1-2	TRBV2	TGTGCCAGCAGGGGCCGTGGGGGCTCTGGCGGCTACACCTTC	CASRGRGGSGGYTF
.	.	TRBJ2-6	TRBV5-1	TGCGCCAGCAGCTTGGCCAACTCTGGGGCCAACGTCCTGACTTTC	CASSLANSGANVLTF
many	.	TRBJ2-5	TRBV11-1	TGTGCCAGCAGCGCCCGGGGAGAGGGTGGATTCGAGACCCAGTACTTC	CASSARGEGGFETQYF
.	.	TRBJ2-7	TRBV6-5	TGTGCCAGCAGTAACTCAGGGTTAGGGGAGCAGTACTTC	CASSNSGLGEQYF
few	TRBD1	TRBJ2-5	TRBV14	TGTGCCAGCAGCTACAAATGGGGGACAGAAGAGACCCAGTACTTC	CASSYKWGTEETQYF
many	TRBD2	TRBJ2-5	TRBV7-2	TGTGCCAGCAGCGAGGCGGCTAGCGGGGCGGCCCAGTACTTC	CASSEAASGAAQYF
.	.	TRBJ1-5	TRBV20-1	TGCAGTGTATCGTTTGGGGACCCAAATCAGCCCCAGCATTTT	CSVSFGDPNQPQHF
many	.	TRBJ2-7	TRBV15	TGTGCCACCAGCAGAGATAACAGCGGCTCCTACGAGCAGTACTTC	CATSRDNSGSYEQYF
many	.	TRBJ2-7	TRBV2	TGTGCCAGCAGAGGGGGACGGCAGTCCTACGAGCAGTACTTC	CASRGGRQSYEQYF
few	.	TRBJ1-2	TRBV20-1	TGCAGTGCCCAGTCGGGCAGACACTATGGCTACACCTTC	CSAQSGRHYGYTF
once	.	TRBJ1-2	TRBV2	TGTGCCAGCAGTTACTCGAAGGCAGGAAATGGCTACACCTTC	CASSYSKAGNGYTF